This T cell receptor (beta chain) emerged from a study of blood T cell repertoires in COVID-19 (dated by TCRdb to the early 2020s). About the full investigation: The collaborator samples originated in the United States, Italy and Spain and spanned the acute and convalescent phases of COVID-19. The sample metadata nearly always contained a de-identified subject ID, COVID-19 status, age in years and sex. The prospective study material was composed of cDNA or gDNA derived from T cells, B-cell-depleted T cells, or PBMCs. A freely available public database, intended as a resource for researchers studying the immune response to SARS-CoV-2, is where the repertoires were released. Samples were obtained from the ongoing ImmuneRACE study (first 160 participants) and from 950 to 1,500 subjects provided by 6 global collaborators. Where available, HLA class I and class II types were taken from metadata supplied by the sample provider and were not determined by assay-based typing. Subjects who had been exposed to COVID-19, were actively infected with it, or had recovered from it provided the deeply sampled blood TCRbeta repertoires that made up the dataset. Study-wide findings and limitations: How much clinical and demographic metadata was included differed by source and by participant, and the metadata was provided uncurated.

As concerns this clone: Its antigen is unknown. No much larger clone is present one base from it, and per-base qualities are unavailable.

The CDR3 starts with the cysteine, ends with the phenylalanine, and has 17 residues. Left in the record is the CDR3 DNA by itself, 51 bases read in frame from the first base. CDR1 and CDR2 are read off the germline V gene (reference sequence) as SEHNR and FQNEAQ. Trimmed from V: 3 bases; trimmed from J: 5 bases; junction bases lacking a gene match: 15. At one collaborating source in Seattle, patients were enrolled during active infection and were followed longitudinally through the course of disease. The collaborating institutions used their own protocols to collect whole blood in K2EDTA tubes. For TCRbeta analysis, collaborators shipped samples in one of three forms: frozen whole blood, isolated PBMCs, or DNA extracted from either of those sample types. TCRbeta CDR3 regions were amplified from genomic DNA using the immunoSEQ Assay, a bias-controlled multiplex PCR. The authors' analysis ran thus. The number of nucleated cells in each sample was estimated by amplification of reference gene primers within the assay. To quantify the absolute abundance of each unique TCRbeta CDR3 rearrangement, sequence reads were collapsed and filtered. Productive Simpson clonality was computed per sample as the square root of Simpson's diversity index over productive rearrangements. The clones in this table, taken by TCRdb from immuneACCESS, are in-frame only. Not every clone is retained; where verified, under half of the shortfall comes from an unresolved V gene, and the cause of the rest is unknown. For V, J and clone size, that table is used; D and trimming come from the DNA. Counted in this sample were about 130,000 clones; about 74% of them appeared once. The ten biggest clones cover around 6.2% of the sample.

The sequence joins TRBV7-9 to TRBJ2-5; TRBD1 fits 7 bases in the junction. This TCR was sampled from an elderly man with COVID-19, enrolled during active disease. Input material: peripheral blood. DNA sequence: TGTGCCAGCAGCTTTCCCGGAGACAGGGACGTGGGGGAGACCCAGTACTTC. It is translated as CASSFPGDRDVGETQYF.